This section outlines one T cell receptor (beta chain) sequence together with its context. This record belongs to a study of blood T cell repertoires in COVID-19. Per the germline V gene, CDR1 is MNHEY and CDR2 is SMNVEV (reference sequence). V trimming: 5 bases; J trimming: 4 bases; junction bases outside the gene matches: 11. The CDR3 contains 16 residues. Only in-frame clones appear in the TCRdb table, and some are missing; sequencing was by immunoSEQ multiplex PCR. The repertoire holds approximately 170,000 clones, over 75% seen once, with over 10% in the top ten. The chain links TRBV27 to TRBJ1-1, with 9 positions matching TRBD1. Input material: peripheral blood. The sequence derives from a man between 65 and 80 years old who had recovered from COVID-19. Here the CDR3 DNA reads TGTGCCAGCAGTAGGAACAGGGGGCATGGAGGCACTGAAGCTTTCTTT. This codes for CASSRNRGHGGTEAFF.